This T cell receptor beta chain originates from a study of blood T cell repertoires in COVID-19. This clone was seen only a few times. Some clones are missing from TCRdb's copy, which holds only in-frame ones; the method was immunoSEQ multiplex PCR. The sample lists some 73,000 clones; more than 80% were seen once. V lost 3 bases, J lost 2 bases, and 12 bases stayed unmatched. The CDR3 totals 17 residues. CDR1 and CDR2 from the germline V gene are MNHNS and SASEGT. The sequencing input was peripheral blood. The TCR was taken from a woman aged 80 or over with active or convalescent COVID-19. The genes are TRBV6-1 and TRBJ1-1, with 7 bases that match TRBD1. The CDR3 loop is CASSDGSRGVRNTEAFF. The DNA of the CDR3 is TGTGCCAGCAGTGATGGGTCCAGGGGGGTACGTAACACTGAAGCTTTCTTT.